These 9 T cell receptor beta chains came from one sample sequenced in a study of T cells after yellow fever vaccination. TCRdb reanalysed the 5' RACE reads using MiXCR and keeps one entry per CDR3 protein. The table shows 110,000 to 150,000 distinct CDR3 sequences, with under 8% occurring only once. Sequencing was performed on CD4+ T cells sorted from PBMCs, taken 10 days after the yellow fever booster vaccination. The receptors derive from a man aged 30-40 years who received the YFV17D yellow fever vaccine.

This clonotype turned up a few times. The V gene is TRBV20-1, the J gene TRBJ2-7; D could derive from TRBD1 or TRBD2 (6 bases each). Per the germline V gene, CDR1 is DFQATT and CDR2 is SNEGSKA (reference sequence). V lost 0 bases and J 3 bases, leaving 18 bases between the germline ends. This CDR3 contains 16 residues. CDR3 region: CSARDWSGGGLYEQYF. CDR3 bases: TGCAGTGCTAGAGATTGGTCCGGGGGCGGCCTCTACGAGCAGTACTTC.

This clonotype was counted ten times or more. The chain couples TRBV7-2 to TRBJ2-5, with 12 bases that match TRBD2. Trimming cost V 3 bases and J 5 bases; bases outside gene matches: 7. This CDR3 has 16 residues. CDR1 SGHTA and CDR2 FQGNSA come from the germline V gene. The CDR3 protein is CASSLLAGGAGETQYF. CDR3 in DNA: TGTGCCAGCAGCTTGCTAGCGGGAGGGGCGGGTGAGACCCAGTACTTC.

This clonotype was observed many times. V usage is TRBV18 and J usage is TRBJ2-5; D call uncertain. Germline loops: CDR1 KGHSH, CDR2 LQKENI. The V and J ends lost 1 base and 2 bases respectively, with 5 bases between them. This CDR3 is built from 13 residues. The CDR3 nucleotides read TGTGCCAGCTCACCACTGAGACAAGAGACCCAGTACTTC. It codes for CASSPLRQETQYF.

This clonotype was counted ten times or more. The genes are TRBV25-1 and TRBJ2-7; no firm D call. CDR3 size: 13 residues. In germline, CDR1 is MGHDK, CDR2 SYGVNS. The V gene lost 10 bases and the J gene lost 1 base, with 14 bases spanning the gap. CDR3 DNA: TGTGCCACCCAGGAGAGGCTTTCCTACGAGCAGTACTTC. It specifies CATQERLSYEQYF.

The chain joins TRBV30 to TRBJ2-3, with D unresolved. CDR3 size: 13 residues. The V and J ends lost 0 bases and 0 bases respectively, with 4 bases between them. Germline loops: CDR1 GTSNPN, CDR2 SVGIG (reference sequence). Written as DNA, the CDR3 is TGTGCCTGGAGTGTGGGTAGCACAGATACGCAGTATTTT. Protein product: CAWSVGSTDTQYF. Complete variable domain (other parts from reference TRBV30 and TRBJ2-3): SQTIHQWPATLVQPVGSPLSLECTVEGTSNPNLYWYRQAAGRGLQLLFYSVGIGQISSEVPQNLSASRPQDRQFILSSKKLLLSDSGFYLCAWSVGSTDTQYFGPGTRLTVL.

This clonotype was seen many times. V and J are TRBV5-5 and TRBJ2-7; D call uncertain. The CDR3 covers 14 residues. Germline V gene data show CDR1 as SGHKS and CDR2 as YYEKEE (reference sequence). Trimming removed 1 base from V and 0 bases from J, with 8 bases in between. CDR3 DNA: TGTGCCAGCAGCTTGTCGGGCGGCTCCTACGAGCAGTACTTC. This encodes CASSLSGGSYEQYF. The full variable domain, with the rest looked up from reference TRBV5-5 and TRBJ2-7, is DAGVTQSPTHLIKTRGQQVTLRCSPISGHKSVSWYQQVLGQGPQFIFQYYEKEERGRGNFPDRFSARQFPNYSSELNVNALLLGDSALYLCASSLSGGSYEQYFGPGTRLTVT.

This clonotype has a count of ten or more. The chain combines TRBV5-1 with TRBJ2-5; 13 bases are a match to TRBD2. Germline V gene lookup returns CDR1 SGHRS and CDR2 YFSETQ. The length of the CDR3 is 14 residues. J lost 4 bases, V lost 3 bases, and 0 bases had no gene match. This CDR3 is CASSWTSGRETQYF. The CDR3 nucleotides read TGCGCCAGCAGCTGGACTAGCGGGAGAGAGACCCAGTACTTC.

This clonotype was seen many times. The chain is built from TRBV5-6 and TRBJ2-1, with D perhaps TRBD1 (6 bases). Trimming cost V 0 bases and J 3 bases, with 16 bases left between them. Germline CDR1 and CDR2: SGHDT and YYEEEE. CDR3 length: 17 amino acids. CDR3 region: CASSLEVGVGGYNEQFF. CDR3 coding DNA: TGTGCCAGCAGCTTGGAGGTAGGGGTAGGGGGCTACAATGAGCAGTTCTTC.

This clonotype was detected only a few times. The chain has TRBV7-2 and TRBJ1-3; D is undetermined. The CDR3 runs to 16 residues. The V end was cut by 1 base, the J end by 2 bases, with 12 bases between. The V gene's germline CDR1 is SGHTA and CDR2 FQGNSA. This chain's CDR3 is CASSLVDPGTGNTIYF. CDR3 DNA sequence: TGTGCCAGCAGCTTAGTTGATCCGGGGACTGGAAACACCATATATTTT.